This T cell receptor (beta chain) was sequenced in a study of blood T cells in healthy people across ages. The wider study: Per two T cells, template switching captured roughly one barcoded beta molecule.

Through a sample-barcoded 5' primer and a J-beta primer mix, a second PCR was run for roughly 6 to 12 cycles. There were at least 3 million CDR3-containing paired-end reads obtained from each sample. One entry per CDR3 protein results from TCRdb running MiXCR on the 5' RACE reads. The sample lists 1.5 million or so distinct CDR3 sequences, around 40% occurring once. The ends were cut back, 6 bases at V and 2 bases at J, with 9 bases in the middle. Germline V lookup: CDR1 LGHDT, CDR2 YNNKEL (reference sequence). This CDR3 spans 13 amino acids. Healthy Caucasian individuals from Russia aged about 6 to 90 served as donors.

Sequenced input: blood. The chain combines TRBV3-1 with TRBJ2-3; D gene uncertain. The receptor was derived from a woman between 18 and 30 years old in good health. The CDR3 DNA reads as TGTGCCAGCAGGGACCATTTCACAGATACGCAGTATTTT. The encoded protein is CASRDHFTDTQYF.